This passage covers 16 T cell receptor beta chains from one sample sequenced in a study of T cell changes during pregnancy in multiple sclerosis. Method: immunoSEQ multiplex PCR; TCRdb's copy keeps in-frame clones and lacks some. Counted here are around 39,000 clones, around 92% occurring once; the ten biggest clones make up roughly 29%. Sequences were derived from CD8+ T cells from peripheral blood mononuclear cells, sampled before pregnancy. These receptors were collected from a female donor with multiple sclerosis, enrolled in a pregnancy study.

The CDR3 region is CASSQEWSYSNQPQHF. The CDR3, as DNA: TGCGCCAGCAGCCAAGAATGGAGTTATAGCAATCAGCCCCAGCATTTT. This chain uses TRBV4-1 with TRBJ1-5; D ambiguous. The CDR3 consists of 16 residues. Trimming cost V 0 bases and J 0 bases, with 9 bases left between them. CDR1 is MGHRA and CDR2 is YSYEKL in the germline V gene.

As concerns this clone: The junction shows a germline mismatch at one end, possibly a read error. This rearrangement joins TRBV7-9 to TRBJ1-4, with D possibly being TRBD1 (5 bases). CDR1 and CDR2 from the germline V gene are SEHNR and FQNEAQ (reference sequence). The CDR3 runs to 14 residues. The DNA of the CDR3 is TGTGCCAGCAGCCCCACCGGGACTACTGAAAAACTGTTTTTT. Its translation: CASSPTGTTEKLFF.

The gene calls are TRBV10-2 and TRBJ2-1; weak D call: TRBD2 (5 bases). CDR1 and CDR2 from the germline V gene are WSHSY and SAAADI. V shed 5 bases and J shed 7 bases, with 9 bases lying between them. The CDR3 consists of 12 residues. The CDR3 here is CASSNSGNEQFF. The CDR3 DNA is TGCGCCAGCAGTAACTCGGGGAATGAGCAGTTCTTC.

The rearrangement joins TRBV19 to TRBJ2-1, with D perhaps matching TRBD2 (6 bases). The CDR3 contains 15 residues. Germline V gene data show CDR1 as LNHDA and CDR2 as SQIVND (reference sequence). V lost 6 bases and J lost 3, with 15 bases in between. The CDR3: CASRAGGMNYNEQFF. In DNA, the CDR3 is TGTGCCAGTAGGGCCGGGGGAATGAACTACAATGAGCAGTTCTTC.

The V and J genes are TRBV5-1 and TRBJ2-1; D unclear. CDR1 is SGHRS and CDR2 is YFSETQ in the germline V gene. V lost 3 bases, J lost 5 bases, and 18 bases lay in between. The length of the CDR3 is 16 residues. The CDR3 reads CASSSRFPTLNNEQFF. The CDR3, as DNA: TGCGCCAGCAGCTCCCGCTTCCCTACCTTGAACAATGAGCAGTTCTTC.

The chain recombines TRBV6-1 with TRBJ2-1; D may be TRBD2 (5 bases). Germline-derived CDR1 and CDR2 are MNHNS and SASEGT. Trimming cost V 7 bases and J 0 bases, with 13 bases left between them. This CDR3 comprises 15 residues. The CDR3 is CASIRGTSSYNEQFF. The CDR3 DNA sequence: TGTGCCAGCATACGGGGTACCAGCTCCTACAATGAGCAGTTCTTC.

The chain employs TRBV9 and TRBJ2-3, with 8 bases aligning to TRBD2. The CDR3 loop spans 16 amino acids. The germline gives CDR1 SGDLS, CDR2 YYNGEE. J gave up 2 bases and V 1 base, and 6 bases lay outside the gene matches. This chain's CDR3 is CASSVFGGGSTDTQYF. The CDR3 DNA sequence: TGTGCCAGCAGCGTATTCGGCGGGGGGTCCACAGATACGCAGTATTTT.

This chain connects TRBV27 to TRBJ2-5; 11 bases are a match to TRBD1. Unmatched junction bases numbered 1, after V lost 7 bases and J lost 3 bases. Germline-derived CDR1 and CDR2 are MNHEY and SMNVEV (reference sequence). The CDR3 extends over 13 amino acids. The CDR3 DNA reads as TGTGCCAGCACGGGACAGGGGGAAGAGACCCAGTACTTC. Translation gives CASTGQGEETQYF.

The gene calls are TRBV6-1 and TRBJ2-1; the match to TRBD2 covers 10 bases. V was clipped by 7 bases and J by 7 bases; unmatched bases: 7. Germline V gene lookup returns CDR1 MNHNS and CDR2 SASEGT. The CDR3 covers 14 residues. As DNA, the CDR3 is TGTGCCAGCACGGAGCGGGGGGGCCGGAATGAGCAGTTCTTC. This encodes CASTERGGRNEQFF.

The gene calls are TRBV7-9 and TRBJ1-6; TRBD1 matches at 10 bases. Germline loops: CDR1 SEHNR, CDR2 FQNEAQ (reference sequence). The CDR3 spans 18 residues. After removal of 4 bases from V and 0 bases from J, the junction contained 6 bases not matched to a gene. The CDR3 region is CASSSRDRGSSYNSPLHF. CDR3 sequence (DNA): TGTGCCAGCAGCTCGAGGGACAGGGGTAGCTCCTATAATTCACCCCTCCACTTT. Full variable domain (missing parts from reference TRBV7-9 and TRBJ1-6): DTGVSQNPRHKITKRGQNVTFRCDPISEHNRLYWYRQTLGQGPEFLTYFQNEAQLEKSRLLSDRFSAERPKGSFSTLEIQRTEQGDSAMYLCASSSRDRGSSYNSPLHFGNGTRLTVT.

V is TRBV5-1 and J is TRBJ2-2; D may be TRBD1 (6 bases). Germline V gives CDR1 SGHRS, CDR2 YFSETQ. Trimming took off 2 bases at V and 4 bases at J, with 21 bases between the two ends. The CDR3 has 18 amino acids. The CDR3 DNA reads TGCGCCAGCAGCTTAATCCCTCGGACAGCAAGTTCCACCGGGGAGCTGTTTTTT. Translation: CASSLIPRTASSTGELFF.

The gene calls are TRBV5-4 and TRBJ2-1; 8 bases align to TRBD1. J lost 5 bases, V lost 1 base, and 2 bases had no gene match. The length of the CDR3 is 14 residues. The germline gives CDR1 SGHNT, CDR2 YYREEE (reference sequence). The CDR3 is CASSLWTGHNEQFF. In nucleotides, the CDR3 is TGTGCCAGCAGCTTGTGGACAGGGCACAATGAGCAGTTCTTC.

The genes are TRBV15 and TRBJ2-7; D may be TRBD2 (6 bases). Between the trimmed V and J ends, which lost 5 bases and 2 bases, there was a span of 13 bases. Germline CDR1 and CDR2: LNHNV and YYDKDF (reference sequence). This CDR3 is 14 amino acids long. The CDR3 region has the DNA TGTGCCACCAGCCCCCGGGACTCCACCTACGAGCAGTACTTC. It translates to CATSPRDSTYEQYF.

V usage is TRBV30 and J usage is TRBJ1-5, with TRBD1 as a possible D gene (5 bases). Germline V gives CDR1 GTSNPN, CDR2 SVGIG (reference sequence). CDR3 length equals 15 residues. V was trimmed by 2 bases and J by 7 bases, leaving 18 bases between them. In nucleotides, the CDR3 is TGTGCCTGGAGTCCAACGACAGTAACGGGCCAGCCCCAGCATTTT. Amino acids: CAWSPTTVTGQPQHF.

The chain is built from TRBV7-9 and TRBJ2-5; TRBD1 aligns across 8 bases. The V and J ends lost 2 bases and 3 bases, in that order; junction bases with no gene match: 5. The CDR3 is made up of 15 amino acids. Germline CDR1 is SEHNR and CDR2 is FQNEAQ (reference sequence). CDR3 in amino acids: CASSLPSGGKETQYF. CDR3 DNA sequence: TGTGCCAGCAGCTTACCCTCAGGGGGCAAAGAGACCCAGTACTTC.

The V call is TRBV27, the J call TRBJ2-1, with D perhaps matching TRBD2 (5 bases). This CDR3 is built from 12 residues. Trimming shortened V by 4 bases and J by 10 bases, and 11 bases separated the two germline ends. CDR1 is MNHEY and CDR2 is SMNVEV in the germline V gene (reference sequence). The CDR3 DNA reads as TGTGCCAGCAGTTCCCTTGGCGGGGAGCAGTTCTTC. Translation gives CASSSLGGEQFF.